This entry lists 20 T cell receptor beta chains sequenced from one sample in a study of cytomegalovirus exposure and HLA in healthy donors. With 60 Vbeta and 13 Jbeta primers, the PCR was carried out. Sequencing was performed with immunoSEQ multiplex PCR; in TCRdb, only in-frame clones are kept and a portion is missing. The repertoire holds over 50,000 clones, more than 75% seen once, with about 1.5% in the top ten. The sequencing input was PBMCs. The receptor source for this set is a man aged 18 to 29 in good health and CMV-seronegative.

The chain links TRBV28 to TRBJ1-2; 8 nucleotides match TRBD1. The length of the CDR3 is 14 residues. J was trimmed by 4 bases and V by 7 bases; bases with no gene match: 8. Germline assignment: CDR1 MDHEN and CDR2 SYDVKM. CDR3 in amino acids: CASTVPGTGYGYTF. For the CDR3, the DNA is TGTGCCAGCACCGTACCCGGGACAGGCTATGGCTACACCTTC.

The chain recombines TRBV6-1 with TRBJ1-1; D gene uncertain. Per the germline V gene, CDR1 is MNHNS and CDR2 is SASEGT. The V end lost 7 bases, the J end lost 2 bases, and 17 bases lay between the germline ends. The length of the CDR3 is 15 residues. For the CDR3, the DNA is TGTGCCAGCACCCCCTTTGAGCAACCAAACACTGAAGCTTTCTTT. Translation gives CASTPFEQPNTEAFF.

This clone was recorded only once. The chain links TRBV25-1 to TRBJ2-7, with 8 positions matching TRBD1. The CDR3 runs to 15 residues. Germline V gene lookup returns CDR1 MGHDK and CDR2 SYGVNS. Trimming at V came to 3 bases and at J to 3 bases, leaving 7 bases not matched to a gene. CDR3 sequence: CASSDPPGQGYEQYF. Written as DNA, the CDR3 is TGTGCCAGCAGTGACCCTCCCGGACAGGGCTACGAGCAGTACTTC.

Here the CDR3 DNA reads TGTGCCAGCAGGTCGGGCAGGGACTATGGCTACACCTTC. Protein: CASRSGRDYGYTF. The V call is TRBV7-9, the J call TRBJ1-2; a possible D gene is TRBD1 (5 bases). CDR3 length: 13 residues. The germline CDR1 and CDR2 sequences are SEHNR and FQNEAQ (reference sequence). Trimming took 6 bases from V and 3 from J, leaving 11 bases between them. The full variable domain, rest sourced from reference TRBV7-9 and TRBJ1-2, is DTGVSQNPRHKITKRGQNVTFRCDPISEHNRLYWYRQTLGQGPEFLTYFQNEAQLEKSRLLSDRFSAERPKGSFSTLEIQRTEQGDSAMYLCASRSGRDYGYTFGSGTRLTVV.

V usage is TRBV5-1 and J usage is TRBJ1-1; 7 positions agree with TRBD1. The length of the CDR3 is 13 residues. V lost 0 bases and J lost 11; bases outside the gene matches: 7. Germline V gene sequence: CDR1 SGHRS, CDR2 YFSETQ. DNA of the CDR3: TGCGCCAGCAGCTTGGAACAGGGGCCGGGGGCTTTCTTT. It is translated as CASSLEQGPGAFF.

The chain employs TRBV11-2 and TRBJ1-3; a weak D match, TRBD1 (6 bases). This CDR3 is built from 15 residues. V was cut by 2 bases and J by 3 bases, with 11 bases left in between. Germline-derived CDR1 and CDR2 are SGHAT and FQNNGV. In nucleotides, the CDR3 is TGTGCCAGCAGCTTACAGGGGCTAAATGGAAACACCATATATTTT. Protein sequence: CASSLQGLNGNTIYF. The full variable domain, its missing parts supplied by reference TRBV11-2 and TRBJ1-3, is EAGVAQSPRYKIIEKRQSVAFWCNPISGHATLYWYQQILGQGPKLLIQFQNNGVVDDSQLPKDRFSAERLKGVDSTLKIQPAKLEDSAVYLCASSLQGLNGNTIYFGEGSWLTVV.

The V call is TRBV6-5, the J call TRBJ1-1; D is undetermined. The V end was cut by 7 bases, the J end by 3 bases, with 12 bases between. Germline-derived CDR1 and CDR2 are MNHEY and SVGAGI. This CDR3 is built from 13 residues. CDR3: CASTRSVDTEAFF. The CDR3, as DNA: TGTGCCAGCACGCGGTCCGTGGACACTGAAGCTTTCTTT.

The chain couples TRBV5-1 to TRBJ1-2, with 11 bases matching TRBD1. Trimming cost V 4 bases and J 8 bases; bases outside gene matches: 7. This CDR3 region has 14 residues. Germline loops: CDR1 SGHRS, CDR2 YFSETQ. CDR3 sequence reads: CASSSGQGALGYTF. DNA of the CDR3: TGCGCCAGCAGCAGCGGACAGGGGGCTCTGGGCTACACCTTC.

This clone was detected only once. The chain links TRBV7-2 to TRBJ2-5; 8 nucleotides line up with TRBD2. The V gene end was trimmed by 10 bases and the J gene end by 5 bases; junction bases not matched to a gene: 6. Germline lookup yields CDR1 SGHTA and CDR2 FQGNSA. This CDR3 spans 12 amino acids. Written as DNA, the CDR3 is TGTGCCACTACCGGGGGGGCGGAGACCCAGTACTTC. Translation: CATTGGAETQYF.

The rearrangement links TRBV4-1 to TRBJ2-7; TRBD1 matches at 11 bases. V shed 4 bases and J 3 bases; nucleotides not matched to a gene: 5. Germline V gene sequence: CDR1 MGHRA, CDR2 YSYEKL. This CDR3 spans 15 amino acids. CDR3 DNA: TGCGCCAGCAGCCTTTCGGACAGGGGGCACTACGAGCAGTACTTC. Protein: CASSLSDRGHYEQYF.

The chain links TRBV18 to TRBJ2-7; maybe TRBD1 (6 bases). Trimming took 3 bases from V and 2 from J, leaving 8 bases between them. The V gene's germline CDR1 is KGHSH and CDR2 LQKENI. CDR3 length: 13 amino acids. The CDR3 bases are TGTGCCAGCTCACCGGGACAAACCTACGAGCAGTACTTC. Encoded protein: CASSPGQTYEQYF.

This clone showed up just once. J is TRBJ2-6 and V is TRBV5-1; D possibly corresponds to TRBD2 (5 bases). The CDR3 totals 17 residues. Germline CDR1 is SGHRS and CDR2 is YFSETQ. V shed 4 bases and J shed 0 bases, with 14 bases lying between them. CDR3 residues: CASSLSGGHSGANVLTF. The CDR3 nucleotides are TGCGCCAGCAGCCTGAGCGGCGGCCACTCTGGGGCCAACGTCCTGACTTTC.

The rearrangement uses TRBV28 and TRBJ1-1, with D tentatively TRBD1 (6 bases). The V end was cut by 7 bases, the J end by 1 base, with 13 bases between. The CDR3 has 14 amino acids. CDR1 and CDR2 from the germline V gene are MDHEN and SYDVKM. The CDR3 protein is CASTQGLGNTEAFF. The CDR3 nucleotides are TGTGCCAGCACCCAGGGGCTCGGGAACACTGAAGCTTTCTTT.

The CDR3 DNA is TGTGCCAGCGCTGGTAGCGGGGGGTTCACAGATACGCAGTATTTT. Residues: CASAGSGGFTDTQYF. This sequence joins TRBV2 and TRBJ2-3, with 10 bases aligning to TRBD2. With 8 bases clipped from V and 2 bases from J, the junction kept 7 bases outside the gene matches. The CDR3 length is 15 residues. Germline-derived CDR1 and CDR2 are SNHLY and FYNNEI.

This clone turned up a few times. The chain carries TRBV2 and TRBJ1-3; a possible D gene is TRBD1 (5 bases). The CDR3 covers 13 residues. V was shortened by 8 bases and J by 4 bases, with 12 bases between the two germline ends. Germline V gives CDR1 SNHLY, CDR2 FYNNEI. The CDR3 nucleotides read TGTGCCAGCTGGCAGGGTCCGGGAAACACCATATATTTT. It yields the protein CASWQGPGNTIYF.

The chain couples TRBV5-1 to TRBJ2-3; 7 bases are a match to TRBD2. Germline lookup yields CDR1 SGHRS and CDR2 YFSETQ. The CDR3 is 15 amino acids. The trim removed 4 bases at V and 2 bases at J, leaving 7 bases unmatched. In DNA form, the CDR3 reads TGCGCCAGCAGCCAATGGACTAGACCCACAGATACGCAGTATTTT. Translated: CASSQWTRPTDTQYF.

The V call is TRBV18, the J call TRBJ2-1; TRBD1 aligns across 7 bases. V was clipped by 5 bases and J by 4 bases; unmatched bases: 5. CDR3 length: 14 amino acids. Germline CDR1 is KGHSH and CDR2 is LQKENI. CDR3 residues: CASSGTTGYNEQFF. The CDR3 DNA follows: TGTGCCAGCTCAGGCACGACAGGGTACAATGAGCAGTTCTTC.

V is TRBV30 and J is TRBJ1-6, with TRBD1 as a possible D gene (6 bases). This CDR3 has 15 amino acids. Between the trimmed V and J ends, which lost 3 bases and 9 bases, there was a span of 18 bases. The germline gives CDR1 GTSNPN, CDR2 SVGIG (reference sequence). The CDR3 DNA is TGTGCCTGGAGGGGACAACAGGGCTCTAGTTCACCCCTCCACTTT. Translating gives CAWRGQQGSSSPLHF.

This rearrangement joins TRBV28 to TRBJ1-2, with 7 bases that match TRBD1. After removal of 6 bases from V and 8 bases from J, the junction contained 9 bases not matched to a gene. The CDR3 runs 13 residues. Per germline, CDR1 MDHEN and CDR2 SYDVKM. CDR3 protein: CASRPDRAGGYTF. The CDR3 region has the DNA TGTGCCAGCAGGCCAGACAGGGCGGGAGGCTACACCTTC.

The rearrangement uses TRBV11-3 and TRBJ2-1; TRBD2 might be the D (7 bases). The germline gives CDR1 SGHNT, CDR2 YENEEA. Trimming shortened V by 1 base and J by 10 bases, and 17 bases separated the two germline ends. This CDR3 contains 15 residues. The CDR3 DNA sequence: TGTGCCAGCAGCTTAGGAGGGGGGGCCTTCGAAGAGCAGTTCTTC. This translates into CASSLGGGAFEEQFF.